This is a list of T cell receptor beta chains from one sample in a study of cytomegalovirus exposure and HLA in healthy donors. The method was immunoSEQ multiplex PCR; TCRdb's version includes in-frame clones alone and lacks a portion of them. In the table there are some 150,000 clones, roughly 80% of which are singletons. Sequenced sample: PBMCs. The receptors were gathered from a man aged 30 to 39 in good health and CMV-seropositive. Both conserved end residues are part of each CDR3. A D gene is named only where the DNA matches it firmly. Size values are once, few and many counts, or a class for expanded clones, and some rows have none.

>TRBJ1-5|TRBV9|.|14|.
CASSATVSNQPQHF
TGTGCCAGCAGCGCGACAGTGAGCAATCAGCCCCAGCATTTT
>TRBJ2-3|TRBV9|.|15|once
CASSVGSTSTDTQYF
TGTGCCAGCAGCGTAGGGTCGACTAGCACAGATACGCAGTATTTT
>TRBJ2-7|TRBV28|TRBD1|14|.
CAIPAGQGNHEQYF
TGTGCCATACCGGCCGGACAGGGAAACCACGAGCAGTACTTC
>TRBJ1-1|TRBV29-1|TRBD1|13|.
CSFRQGVGTEAFF
TGCAGCTTCCGACAGGGTGTCGGCACTGAAGCTTTCTTT
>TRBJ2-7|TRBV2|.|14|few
CASSEGKRSYEQYF
TGTGCCAGCAGTGAAGGAAAGCGCTCCTACGAGCAGTACTTC
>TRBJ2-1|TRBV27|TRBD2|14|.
CASLRAAGDNEQFF
TGTGCCAGCCTCAGGGCGGCGGGGGACAATGAGCAGTTCTTC
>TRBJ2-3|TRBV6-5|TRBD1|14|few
CASRGDRFTDTQYF
TGTGCCAGCAGGGGGGACAGGTTCACAGATACGCAGTATTTT
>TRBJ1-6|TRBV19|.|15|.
CASSGWTAYNSPLHF
TGTGCCAGTAGTGGGTGGACAGCTTATAATTCACCCCTCCACTTT
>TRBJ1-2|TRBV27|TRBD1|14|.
CASSSLDRGPGYTF
TGTGCCAGCAGTTCCCTAGACAGGGGGCCCGGCTACACCTTC
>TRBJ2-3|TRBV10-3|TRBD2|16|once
CAITDRTSGETDTQYF
TGTGCCATCACTGATAGGACTAGCGGGGAAACAGATACGCAGTATTTT
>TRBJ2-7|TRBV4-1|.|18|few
CASTSRGLRGSGGLRQYF
TGCGCCAGCACCTCTCGAGGATTAAGAGGATCAGGGGGGCTCCGGCAGTACTTC
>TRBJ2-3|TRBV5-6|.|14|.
CASSFRQRTDTQYF
TGTGCCAGCAGCTTTCGACAGCGCACAGATACGCAGTATTTT
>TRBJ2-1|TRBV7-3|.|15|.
CASSPWGGDNNEQFF
TGTGCCAGCAGCCCATGGGGGGGGGACAACAATGAGCAGTTCTTC
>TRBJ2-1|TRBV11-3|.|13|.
CASSLPGYNEQFF
TGTGCCAGCAGTCTTCCGGGGTATAATGAGCAGTTCTTC
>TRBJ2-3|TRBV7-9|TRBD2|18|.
CASSRLAGGYQSPDTQYF
TGTGCCAGCAGCAGACTAGCGGGGGGCTACCAGTCCCCAGATACGCAGTATTTT
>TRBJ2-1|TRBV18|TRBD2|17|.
CASSPPGLAGSHNEQFF
TGTGCCAGCTCACCACCGGGGCTAGCGGGTTCCCACAATGAGCAGTTCTTC
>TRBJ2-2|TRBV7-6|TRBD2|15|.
CASSLAGGDTGELFF
TGTGCCAGCAGCTTAGCGGGGGGGGACACCGGGGAGCTGTTTTTT
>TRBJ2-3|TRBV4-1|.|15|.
CASSQRQVSTDTQYF
TGCGCCAGCAGCCAACGACAGGTTAGCACAGATACGCAGTATTTT
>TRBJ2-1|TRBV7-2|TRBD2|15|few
CASSLGRGGINEQFF
TGTGCCAGCAGCTTAGGGCGGGGGGGGATCAATGAGCAGTTCTTC
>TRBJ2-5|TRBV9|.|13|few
CASSVQGQETQYF
TGTGCCAGCAGCGTACAGGGTCAAGAGACCCAGTACTTC
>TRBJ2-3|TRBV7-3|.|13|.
CASSLTGPDTQYF
TGTGCCAGCAGCCTCACAGGGCCAGATACGCAGTATTTT
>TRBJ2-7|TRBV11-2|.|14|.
CASSDGLISYEQYF
TGTGCCAGCAGCGACGGACTAATTTCCTACGAGCAGTACTTC
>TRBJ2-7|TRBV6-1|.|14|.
CASSEGYGALTQYF
TGTGCCAGCAGTGAAGGTTACGGTGCCCTTACGCAGTACTTC
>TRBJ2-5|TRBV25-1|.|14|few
CASSEGGTQETQYF
TGTGCCAGCAGTGAAGGTGGCACACAAGAGACCCAGTACTTC
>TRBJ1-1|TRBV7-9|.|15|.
CASSLARQLNTEAFF
TGTGCCAGCAGCTTAGCGCGACAGCTGAACACTGAAGCTTTCTTT
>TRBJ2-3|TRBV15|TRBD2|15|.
CATSSSGGATDTQYF
TGTGCCACCAGCAGTAGCGGGGGGGCCACAGATACGCAGTATTTT
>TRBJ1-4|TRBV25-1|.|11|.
CASRTEGELFF
TGTGCCAGCAGAACGGAAGGGGAACTGTTTTTT
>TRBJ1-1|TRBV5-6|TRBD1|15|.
CASSGGQGRGTEAFF
TGTGCCAGCAGCGGGGGACAGGGGAGGGGCACTGAAGCTTTCTTT
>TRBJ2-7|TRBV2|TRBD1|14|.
CASSEGDRSYEQYF
TGTGCCAGCAGTGAAGGGGACAGGTCCTACGAGCAGTACTTC
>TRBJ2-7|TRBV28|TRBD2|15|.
CASSSSGGYSYEQYF
TGTGCCAGCAGCTCCAGCGGGGGCTACTCCTACGAGCAGTACTTC
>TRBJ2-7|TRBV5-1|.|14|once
CASSRTPQGYEQYF
TGCGCCAGCAGCCGGACTCCTCAAGGCTACGAGCAGTACTTC
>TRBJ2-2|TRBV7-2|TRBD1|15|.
CASSLGGQPPGELFF
TGTGCCAGCAGCTTAGGGGGACAGCCACCCGGGGAGCTGTTTTTT
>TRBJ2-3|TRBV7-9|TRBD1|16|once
CASSLTGQGLADTQYF
TGTGCCAGCAGCTTAACGGGACAGGGCTTGGCAGATACGCAGTATTTT
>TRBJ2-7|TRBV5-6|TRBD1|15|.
CASSFGPGGVYEQYF
TGTGCCAGCAGCTTTGGGCCAGGGGGCGTATACGAGCAGTACTTC
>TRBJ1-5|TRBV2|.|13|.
CASSDDRLQPQHF
TGTGCCAGCAGTGATGACAGGTTACAGCCCCAGCATTTT
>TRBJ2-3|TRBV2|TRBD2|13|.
CASGRESTDTQYF
TGTGCCAGCGGGCGGGAGAGCACAGATACGCAGTATTTT
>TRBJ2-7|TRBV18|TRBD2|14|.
CASSIAGRTYEQYF
TGTGCCAGCTCAATAGCGGGGCGAACATACGAGCAGTACTTC
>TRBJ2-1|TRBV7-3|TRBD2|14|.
CASSLRGGYNEQFF
TGTGCCAGCAGCTTGCGGGGGGGCTACAATGAGCAGTTCTTC
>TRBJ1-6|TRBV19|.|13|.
CASRGVDNSPLHF
TGTGCCAGTAGGGGCGTAGATAATTCACCCCTCCACTTT
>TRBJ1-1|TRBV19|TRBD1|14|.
CASSRTGGNTEAFF
TGTGCCAGTAGTCGGACAGGGGGCAACACTGAAGCTTTCTTT
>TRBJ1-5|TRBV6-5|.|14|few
CASSLDSSNQPQHF
TGTGCCAGCAGCCTCGACAGTAGCAATCAGCCCCAGCATTTT
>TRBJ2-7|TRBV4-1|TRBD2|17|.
CASSQALTSGVSYEQYF
TGCGCCAGCAGCCAAGCCCTGACTAGCGGGGTATCCTACGAGCAGTACTTC
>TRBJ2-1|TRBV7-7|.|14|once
CASSLGHPAGEQFF
TGTGCCAGCAGCTTAGGCCATCCAGCGGGTGAGCAGTTCTTC
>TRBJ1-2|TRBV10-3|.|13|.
CAISDFLEYGYTF
TGTGCCATCAGTGACTTCCTTGAGTATGGCTACACCTTC
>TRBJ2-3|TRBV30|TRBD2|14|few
CAWNAGGRSDTQYF
TGTGCCTGGAATGCGGGGGGTAGATCAGATACGCAGTATTTT
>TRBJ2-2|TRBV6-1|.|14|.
CASSVTENTGELFF
TGTGCCAGCAGTGTGACAGAAAACACCGGGGAGCTGTTTTTT
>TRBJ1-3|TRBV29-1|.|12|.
CSVVSSGNTIYF
TGCAGCGTGGTGAGCTCTGGAAACACCATATATTTT
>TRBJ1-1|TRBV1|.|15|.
CTSSREGGKTTEAFF
TGCACCAGCAGCCGAGAGGGGGGGAAGACCACTGAAGCTTTCTTT
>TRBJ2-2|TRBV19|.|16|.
CASSSTTGLDTGELFF
TGTGCCAGTAGTTCAACGACAGGTTTAGACACCGGGGAGCTGTTTTTT
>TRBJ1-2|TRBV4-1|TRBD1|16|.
CASSQATGGAGYGYTF
TGCGCCAGCAGCCAAGCGACAGGGGGCGCGGGCTATGGCTACACCTTC